This passage covers 18 T cell receptor beta chains from one sample sequenced in a study of T cell responses to AZD1222 COVID-19 vaccine. Sequencing used immunoSEQ multiplex PCR; TCRdb keeps in-frame clones, though not all of them. The profile shows 140,000 to 150,000 clones, 75% to 95% of them singletons. The sample was peripheral blood, taken on day 0 of MenACWY control vaccination. All receptors come from an adult in good health.

The genes are TRBV28 and TRBJ2-1; TRBD2 aligns across 9 bases. The V segment lost 6 bases and the J segment 10 bases; nucleotides outside the gene matches: 10. Per germline, CDR1 MDHEN and CDR2 SYDVKM. This CDR3 has 14 amino acids. Here the CDR3 reads CASRSGLAFSEQFF. As DNA, the CDR3 is TGTGCCAGCAGATCGGGACTAGCATTTTCCGAGCAGTTCTTC. Looking up the rest from reference TRBV28 and TRBJ2-1 gives the full variable domain: DVKVTQSSRYLVKRTGEKVFLECVQDMDHENMFWYRQDPGLGLRLIYFSYDVKMKEKGDIPEGYSVSREKKERFSLILESASTNQTSMYLCASRSGLAFSEQFFGPGTRLTVL.

The rearrangement joins TRBV7-9 to TRBJ1-2, with a weak D call TRBD1 (5 bases). CDR1 is SEHNR and CDR2 is FQNEAQ in the germline V gene (reference sequence). The CDR3 runs to 14 residues. V was pared by 2 bases and J by 1 base, with 8 bases between. This chain's CDR3 is CASSLTGGNYGYTF. The CDR3 DNA reads as TGTGCCAGCAGCTTAACGGGGGGTAACTATGGCTACACCTTC.

This chain links TRBV2 with TRBJ2-7, with unresolved D. Germline V gives CDR1 SNHLY, CDR2 FYNNEI. With 6 bases removed from V and 3 bases from J, the gap between germline ends came to 9 bases. This CDR3 is 12 amino acids long. The CDR3 DNA is TGTGCCAGCAGCAAAAGGGACTACGAGCAGTACTTC. Protein: CASSKRDYEQYF.

This clone was counted between two and nine times. The rearrangement uses TRBV10-2 and TRBJ1-1; TRBD1 agrees at 7 bases. The CDR3 consists of 13 residues. Trimming took 6 bases from V and 4 from J; bases not matched to a gene: 5. Germline CDR1 is WSHSY and CDR2 is SAAADI. The CDR3 sequence is CASSPDRVTEAFF. As DNA, the CDR3 is TGCGCCAGCAGCCCCGACAGGGTCACTGAAGCTTTCTTT.

This chain connects TRBV7-9 to TRBJ2-5; 14 nucleotides agree with TRBD2. Germline assignment: CDR1 SEHNR and CDR2 FQNEAQ (reference sequence). Unmatched junction bases numbered 10, after V lost 5 bases and J lost 2 bases. This CDR3 spans 18 amino acids. The CDR3 is CASSPRLAGGLSQETQYF. The CDR3, as DNA: TGTGCCAGCAGCCCCCGACTAGCGGGAGGGCTCTCGCAAGAGACCCAGTACTTC.

This chain uses TRBV9 with TRBJ1-5; D unresolved. Trimming cost V 0 bases and J 2 bases, with 15 bases left between them. Germline CDR1 and CDR2: SGDLS and YYNGEE. The CDR3 is 17 amino acids. Written as DNA, the CDR3 is TGTGCCAGCAGCGTAGGGGCTAAGACGGGAGGCAATCAGCCCCAGCATTTT. Translating it yields CASSVGAKTGGNQPQHF.

CDR3 nucleotide sequence: TGTGCCAGCAGCGCCTTGCCGGGACCGACCCAGTATGGCTACACCTTC. Translated: CASSALPGPTQYGYTF. This chain connects TRBV9 to TRBJ1-2, with a tentative D call TRBD1 (5 bases). V was trimmed by 3 bases and J by 5 bases, leaving 20 bases between them. CDR1 is SGDLS, CDR2 YYNGEE, per germline. This CDR3 is 16 amino acids long.

DNA for the CDR3: TGTGCCAGCAGTGACCTGTATGGCTACACCTTC. It encodes CASSDLYGYTF. The chain uses TRBV6-1 and TRBJ1-2; no reliable D call. The V end was cut by 3 bases, the J end by 5 bases, with 4 bases between. The germline V gene has CDR1 MNHNS and CDR2 SASEGT. This CDR3 is built from 11 residues.

This clone has just a few counts. The J gene is TRBJ1-1, the V gene TRBV7-3, with TRBD1 identical over 11 bases. CDR1 and CDR2 from the germline V gene are SGHTA and FQGTGA. The junction had 9 bases not matched to a gene; V was cut back by 0 bases and J by 0 bases. The CDR3 extends over 19 amino acids. CDR3 in amino acids: CASSLTARTGGFMNTEAFF. The CDR3 DNA is TGTGCCAGCAGCTTAACGGCCCGGACAGGGGGCTTTATGAACACTGAAGCTTTCTTT.

J is TRBJ2-4 and V is TRBV3-1 (or the pseudogene TRBV3-2), with 7 bases identical to TRBD2. V gave up 4 bases and J gave up 0 bases; unmatched junction bases: 6. The CDR3 totals 16 residues. CDR1 and CDR2 from the germline V gene are LGHDT and YNNKEL (reference sequence). The CDR3 region has the DNA TGTGCCAGCAGCCCCGGGACTAATTTAGCCAAAAACATTCAGTACTTC. As protein: CASSPGTNLAKNIQYF.

This clone has a handful of counts. The chain joins TRBV6-4 to TRBJ2-3; TRBD2 matches at 10 bases. Germline V gives CDR1 MRHNA, CDR2 SNTAGT. J lost 0 bases, V lost 6 bases, and 3 bases had no gene match. CDR3 length: 15 amino acids. The CDR3 here is CASSLLAGSTDTQYF. CDR3 nucleotides: TGTGCCAGCAGCCTACTAGCGGGGAGCACAGATACGCAGTATTTT.

The V and J genes are TRBV9 and TRBJ1-6; 9 bases are a match to TRBD1. The CDR3 consists of 17 residues. Trimming cost V 4 bases and J 0 bases; bases outside gene matches: 5. From germline, CDR1 is SGDLS and CDR2 YYNGEE. The CDR3 loop is CASSRGTGSSYNSPLHF. As DNA, the CDR3 is TGTGCCAGCAGCCGAGGGACAGGGAGCTCCTATAATTCACCCCTCCACTTT.

This clone was observed a single time. The chain uses TRBV6-1 and TRBJ2-5, with unresolved D. Between the trimmed V and J ends, which lost 3 bases and 0 bases, there was a span of 20 bases. The CDR3 is 18 residues long. Germline V lookup: CDR1 MNHNS, CDR2 SASEGT. In DNA form, the CDR3 reads TGTGCCAGCAGTGACGGTCAGCATCTTAACTCGTACCAAGAGACCCAGTACTTC. Translating it yields CASSDGQHLNSYQETQYF.

This chain links TRBV19 with TRBJ2-3, with D tentatively TRBD2 (5 bases). This CDR3 is 13 amino acids long. Trimming removed 1 base from V and 6 bases from J, with 8 bases in between. The germline CDR1 and CDR2 sequences are LNHDA and SQIVND (reference sequence). The CDR3 loop is CASSIGTGDTQYF. DNA for the CDR3: TGTGCCAGTAGTATAGGGACGGGGGATACGCAGTATTTT.

The V gene is TRBV29-1, the J gene TRBJ1-1, with 8 bases fitting TRBD1. With V trimmed by 1 base and J by 3 bases, 10 bases remained unmatched. This CDR3 comprises 16 residues. Germline lookup yields CDR1 SQVTM and CDR2 ANQGSEA. The CDR3 nucleotides are TGCAGCGTTGAAGGCCCCCCGGACAGGGAGGACACTGAAGCTTTCTTT. It encodes CSVEGPPDREDTEAFF.

This chain connects TRBV11-2 to TRBJ2-7, with 7 bases aligning to TRBD1. Germline V gene sequence: CDR1 SGHAT, CDR2 FQNNGV. The CDR3 has 15 amino acids. Trimming removed 5 bases from V and 3 bases from J; junction bases left unmatched: 10. The CDR3 DNA sequence: TGTGCCAGCAGCATATTCCGGGACAGACTCTACGAGCAGTACTTC. Its protein is CASSIFRDRLYEQYF.

This sequence joins TRBV11-3 and TRBJ1-1, with 8 nucleotides matching TRBD1. The V segment lost 5 bases and the J segment 5 bases; nucleotides outside the gene matches: 4. Germline loops: CDR1 SGHNT, CDR2 YENEEA. The CDR3 covers 13 residues. The DNA for the CDR3 is TGTGCCAGCAGCGCGGACAGGGCTACTGAAGCTTTCTTT. Amino acid sequence: CASSADRATEAFF.

This chain connects TRBV19 to TRBJ2-3; a possible D gene is TRBD1 (5 bases). Trimming left V 5 bases short and J 0 bases short, with 15 bases between. Germline V lookup: CDR1 LNHDA, CDR2 SQIVND (reference sequence). This CDR3 comprises 16 residues. The CDR3 loop is CASSSIQGQSTDTQYF. The CDR3 DNA reads TGTGCCAGTAGTTCGATTCAGGGCCAAAGCACAGATACGCAGTATTTT.